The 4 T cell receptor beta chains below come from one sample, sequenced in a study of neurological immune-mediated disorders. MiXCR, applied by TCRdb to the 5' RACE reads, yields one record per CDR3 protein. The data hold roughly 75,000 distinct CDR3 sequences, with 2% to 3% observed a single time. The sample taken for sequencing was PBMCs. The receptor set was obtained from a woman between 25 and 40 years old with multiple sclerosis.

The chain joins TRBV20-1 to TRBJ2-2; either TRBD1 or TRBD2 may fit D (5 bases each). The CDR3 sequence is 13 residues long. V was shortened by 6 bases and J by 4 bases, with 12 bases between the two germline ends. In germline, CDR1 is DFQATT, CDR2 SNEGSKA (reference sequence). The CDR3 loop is CSANRGATGELFF. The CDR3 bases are TGCAGTGCCAACAGAGGGGCCACCGGGGAGCTGTTTTTT.

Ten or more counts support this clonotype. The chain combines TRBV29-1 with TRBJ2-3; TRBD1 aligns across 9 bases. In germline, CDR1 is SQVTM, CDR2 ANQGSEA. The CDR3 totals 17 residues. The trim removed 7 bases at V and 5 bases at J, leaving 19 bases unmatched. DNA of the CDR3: TGCAGCGCAGAGGCAGTCCGGGACAGGGATGTGGAAGATACGCAGTATTTT. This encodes CSAEAVRDRDVEDTQYF.

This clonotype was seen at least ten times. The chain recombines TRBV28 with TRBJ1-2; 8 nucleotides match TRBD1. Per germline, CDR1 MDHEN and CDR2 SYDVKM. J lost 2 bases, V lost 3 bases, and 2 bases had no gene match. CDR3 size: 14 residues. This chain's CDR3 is CASSFRTGNYGYTF. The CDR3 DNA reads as TGTGCCAGCAGTTTCAGGACAGGGAACTATGGCTACACCTTC.

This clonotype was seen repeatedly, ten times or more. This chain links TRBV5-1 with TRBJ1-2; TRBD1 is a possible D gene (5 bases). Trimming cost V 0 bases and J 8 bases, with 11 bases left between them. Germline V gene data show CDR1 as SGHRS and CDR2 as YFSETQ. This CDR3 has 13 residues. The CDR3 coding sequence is TGCGCCAGCAGCTTGGTATCAGGGAACGGCTACACCTTC. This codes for CASSLVSGNGYTF.